These 24 T cell receptor beta chains originate from one sample sequenced in a study of blood T cells in healthy people across ages. With a J-beta primer mix and a sample-barcoded 5' primer, a second PCR ran about 6 to 11 cycles. MiXCR was run by TCRdb on the 5' RACE reads, yielding one entry per CDR3 protein. The sample includes roughly 500,000 distinct CDR3 sequences, 27% of them seen just once. Sequencing was carried out using blood. These receptors all stem from a woman aged 70-85 years in good health.

This sequence joins TRBV30 and TRBJ2-6, with a tentative D call TRBD2 (5 bases). V was trimmed by 5 bases and J by 0 bases, leaving 23 bases between them. CDR3 length equals 19 residues. Per germline, CDR1 GTSNPN and CDR2 SVGIG (reference sequence). CDR3 DNA: TGTGCCTGGTATATAGGGTGGCTCGGAGGACCCTCTGGGGCCAACGTCCTGACTTTC. As protein: CAWYIGWLGGPSGANVLTF.

V gene TRBV20-1 combines with J gene TRBJ2-4; the match to TRBD1 covers 8 bases. The CDR3 covers 15 residues. V was pared by 3 bases and J by 8 bases, with 12 bases of the junction left unmatched. Germline assignment: CDR1 DFQATT and CDR2 SNEGSKA (reference sequence). For the CDR3, the DNA is TGCAGTGCTAGGGGGCGGACAGGGAAAGAAGACATTCAGTACTTC. Its translation: CSARGRTGKEDIQYF.

The chain couples TRBV4-3 to TRBJ2-3; D remains ambiguous. V was shortened by 4 bases and J by 6 bases, with 17 bases between the two germline ends. The CDR3 spans 15 residues. Per the germline V gene, CDR1 is LGHNA and CDR2 is YSLEER. The CDR3 sequence: CASSLGSTRTDTQYF. CDR3 bases: TGCGCCAGCAGCCTAGGTTCTACCCGAACGGATACGCAGTATTTT.

CDR3 coding DNA: TGCAGTGCTAGAGACGGGAGTGCGGCAGATACGCAGTATTTT. As protein: CSARDGSAADTQYF. The rearrangement links TRBV20-1 to TRBJ2-3; D may be TRBD2 (6 bases). This CDR3 is 14 amino acids long. Germline CDR1 is DFQATT and CDR2 is SNEGSKA (reference sequence). The V and J ends lost 0 bases and 4 bases respectively, with 11 bases between them.

In this sample, this clonotype turned up a few times. The chain combines TRBV30 with TRBJ1-4, with D hard to call. This CDR3 is 15 amino acids long. V lost 0 bases to trimming and J lost 8 bases, with 16 bases between them. The germline V gene encodes CDR1 GTSNPN and CDR2 SVGIG (reference sequence). As DNA, the CDR3 is TGTGCCTGGAGTGTAAAGGGCGGCAGATGGGAAAAACTGTTTTTT. It codes for CAWSVKGGRWEKLFF.

This sequence joins TRBV14 and TRBJ2-1; D is ambiguous. CDR3 length: 13 residues. Germline lookup yields CDR1 SGHDN and CDR2 FVKESK. Trimming removed 0 bases at V and 6 bases at J, with 6 bases between. The CDR3 here is CASSQEKFNEQFF. The CDR3 DNA reads as TGTGCCAGCAGCCAAGAAAAGTTCAATGAGCAGTTCTTC.

V is TRBV9 and J is TRBJ2-2; weak D call: TRBD1 (5 bases). This CDR3 comprises 13 residues. Between the trimmed V and J ends, which lost 5 bases and 4 bases, there was a span of 9 bases. Germline-derived CDR1 and CDR2 are SGDLS and YYNGEE. This chain's CDR3 is CASRPGSTGELFF. CDR3 bases: TGTGCCAGCAGGCCAGGGTCCACCGGGGAGCTGTTTTTT.

The V call is TRBV7-2, the J call TRBJ2-7; no definite D call. From germline, CDR1 is SGHTA and CDR2 FQGNSA. V gave up 5 bases and J gave up 2 bases, with 16 bases separating them. CDR3 length: 15 amino acids. CDR3 in DNA: TGTGCCAGCAGCCGTGCCCCCCAGAATACCTACGAGCAGTACTTC. It is translated as CASSRAPQNTYEQYF. The complete variable domain, with remaining parts taken from reference TRBV7-2 and TRBJ2-7, reads GAGVSQSPSNKVTEKGKDVELRCDPISGHTALYWYRQSLGQGLEFLIYFQGNSAPDKSGLPSDRFSAERTGGSVSTLTIQRTQQEDSAVYLCASSRAPQNTYEQYFGPGTRLTVT.

The rearrangement joins TRBV11-2 to TRBJ1-4; possibly TRBD1 for D (6 bases). The CDR3 extends over 14 amino acids. The germline gives CDR1 SGHAT, CDR2 FQNNGV. V lost 0 bases to trimming and J lost 7 bases, with 9 bases between them. CDR3 nucleotide sequence: TGTGCCAGCAGCTTAGATCTACAGGGTGAAAAACTGTTTTTT. Its protein product is CASSLDLQGEKLFF.

This clonotype was observed a handful of times. J is TRBJ1-2 and V is TRBV12-3 or TRBV12-4; 10 bases are a match to TRBD1. J was trimmed by 7 bases and V by 5 bases; bases with no gene match: 7. The CDR3 covers 14 residues. CDR3 residues: CASSPRQGAGGYTF. In nucleotides, the CDR3 is TGTGCCAGCAGTCCGCGACAGGGGGCGGGTGGCTACACCTTC.

This clonotype has more than one count but fewer than ten. The V and J genes are TRBV5-6 and TRBJ1-3, with TRBD1 matching over 7 bases. CDR1 and CDR2 (germline): SGHDT, YYEEEE. The V and J ends lost 4 bases and 0 bases, in that order; junction bases with no gene match: 7. The CDR3 has 16 residues. The CDR3 region has the DNA TGTGCCAGCAGCGGAACGGGACAGTACTCTGGAAACACCATATATTTT. Translated, it gives CASSGTGQYSGNTIYF.

This clonotype turned up a few times. This sequence joins TRBV4-3 and TRBJ2-5; 10 nucleotides agree with TRBD2. This CDR3 has 17 residues. V lost 1 base, J lost 0 bases, and 5 bases stayed unmatched. The germline V gene encodes CDR1 LGHNA and CDR2 YSLEER. DNA for the CDR3: TGCGCCAGCAGCCAAGGGACTAGCGGCCCGTACCAAGAGACCCAGTACTTC. This translates into CASSQGTSGPYQETQYF.

The rearrangement joins TRBV20-1 to TRBJ2-5, with a tentative D call TRBD1 (6 bases). V was pared by 2 bases and J by 13 bases, with 26 bases between. The germline V gene has CDR1 DFQATT and CDR2 SNEGSKA (reference sequence). The CDR3 consists of 15 residues. The DNA of the CDR3 is TGCAGTGCTAGATCTGCCGTGCAGGGGCCCGATAGGTCGTACTTC. Translating gives CSARSAVQGPDRSYF.

This chain links TRBV6-6 with TRBJ2-3; 8 nucleotides match TRBD1. The CDR3 runs 15 residues. Germline assignment: CDR1 MNHNY and CDR2 SVGAGI (reference sequence). With 6 bases clipped from V and 0 bases from J, the junction kept 5 bases outside the gene matches. The CDR3 loop reads CASSDQGASTDTQYF. CDR3 DNA: TGTGCCAGCAGCGATCAGGGGGCTAGCACAGATACGCAGTATTTT.

The V and J genes are TRBV20-1 and TRBJ1-2, with TRBD1 as a possible D gene (6 bases). Trimming pared 2 bases from V and 8 bases from J, leaving 21 bases between. The CDR3 spans 15 residues. CDR1 is DFQATT, CDR2 SNEGSKA, per germline (reference sequence). The CDR3 region is CSARLDSYGFGGYTF. Written as DNA, the CDR3 is TGCAGTGCTAGACTGGACAGCTATGGATTTGGAGGCTACACCTTC.

The chain employs TRBV20-1 and TRBJ2-7, with 14 bases lining up with TRBD2. Trimming removed 1 base from V and 5 bases from J; junction bases left unmatched: 4. The CDR3 has 15 amino acids. CDR1 and CDR2 from the germline V gene are DFQATT and SNEGSKA (reference sequence). CDR3 coding DNA: TGCAGTGCTAGAGGACTAGCGGGGGGGCACCACGAGCAGTACTTC. Its translation: CSARGLAGGHHEQYF.

On this clonotype itself: One junction end does not reproduce the germline sequence, and a read error may be involved. The rearrangement links TRBV11-2 to TRBJ2-7; 12 bases map to TRBD2. This CDR3 has 16 residues. Germline loops: CDR1 SGHAT, CDR2 FQNNGV. The CDR3 DNA follows: TGTGCCAGCAGCTTAGATCTGCTAGCGGGAGGGTTCAGCTTGCACTTC. Amino acids: CASSLDLLAGGFSLHF. Variable domain in full (rest from reference TRBV11-2 and TRBJ2-7): EAGVAQSPRYKIIEKRQSVAFWCNPISGHATLYWYQQILGQGPKLLIQFQNNGVVDDSQLPKDRFSAERLKGVDSTLKIQPAKLEDSAVYLCASSLDLLAGGFSLHFGPGTRLTVT.

The chain uses TRBV20-1 and TRBJ2-1; 9 nucleotides line up with TRBD2. The DNA end favors TRBJ2-7, so the J call may be wrong. Germline-derived CDR1 and CDR2 are DFQATT and SNEGSKA (reference sequence). The CDR3 loop spans 13 amino acids. The CDR3 here is CSARELAGYEQYF. CDR3 coding DNA: TGCAGTGCTAGAGAACTAGCGGGCTACGAGCAGTACTTC.

The J gene is TRBJ2-6, the V gene TRBV18; TRBD2 aligns across 7 bases. This CDR3 region has 17 residues. V trimming: 6 bases; J trimming: 0 bases; junction bases outside the gene matches: 8. Germline values: CDR1 KGHSH, CDR2 LQKENI. CDR3 region: CASSVSGANSGANVLTF. In DNA form, the CDR3 reads TGTGCCAGCTCCGTCAGCGGGGCGAACTCTGGGGCCAACGTCCTGACTTTC.

The chain joins TRBV9 to TRBJ1-1; D is unclear. This CDR3 spans 13 amino acids. Germline-derived CDR1 and CDR2 are SGDLS and YYNGEE. V shed 2 bases and J shed 1 base, with 6 bases lying between them. The CDR3 loop reads CASSVTTNTEAFF. CDR3 nucleotides: TGTGCCAGCAGCGTTACGACGAACACTGAAGCTTTCTTT.

This clonotype was seen more than once but under ten times. This chain uses TRBV10-3 with TRBJ1-5; 7 bases are shared with TRBD1. CDR3 length equals 14 residues. The germline V gene encodes CDR1 ENHRY and CDR2 SYGVKD. V gave up 10 bases and J gave up 1 base; unmatched junction bases: 7. The CDR3 is CATMTGLSNQPQHF. The CDR3 coding sequence is TGTGCCACCATGACAGGGCTGAGCAATCAGCCCCAGCATTTT.

This clonotype was picked up many times. This chain joins TRBV19 and TRBJ2-5, with TRBD2 matching 12 bases. The germline CDR1 and CDR2 sequences are LNHDA and SQIVND (reference sequence). This CDR3 comprises 14 residues. V lost 6 bases and J lost 4; bases outside the gene matches: 3. The CDR3 reads CASRMTSGGETQYF. CDR3 sequence (DNA): TGTGCCAGTAGAATGACTAGCGGGGGAGAGACCCAGTACTTC.

This clonotype has ten or more counts. This sequence joins TRBV18 and TRBJ2-2, with 8 bases identical to TRBD1. The CDR3 spans 15 residues. Germline V gene data show CDR1 as KGHSH and CDR2 as LQKENI. Trimming cost V 6 bases and J 4 bases; bases outside gene matches: 7. CDR3 protein: CASSLGQGGTGELFF. CDR3 nucleotide sequence: TGTGCCAGCTCGCTCGGACAGGGTGGCACCGGGGAGCTGTTTTTT. The full variable domain, completed using reference TRBV18 and TRBJ2-2, is NAGVMQNPRHLVRRRGQEARLRCSPMKGHSHVYWYRQLPEEGLKFMVYLQKENIIDESGMPKERFSAEFPKEGPSILRIQQVVRGDSAAYFCASSLGQGGTGELFFGEGSRLTVL.

The chain links TRBV4-2 to TRBJ2-5; 7 nucleotides line up with TRBD1. The CDR3 totals 15 residues. The V gene end was trimmed by 2 bases and the J gene end by 2 bases; junction bases not matched to a gene: 5. The V gene's germline CDR1 is LGHNA and CDR2 YNFKEQ. CDR3 sequence (DNA): TGTGCCAGCAGCCAAAGTTCGGGACAGCAAGAGACCCAGTACTTC. It yields the protein CASSQSSGQQETQYF.